These T cell receptor beta chains were read from a single sample in a study of control samples from healthy donors and cancer patients. TCRdb's table, derived via immunoSEQ multiplex PCR, lists solely in-frame clones and lacks some. The table shows roughly 29,000 clones, with about 85% occurring only once. Material: formalin-fixed, paraffin-embedded tissue. The source is a female donor with melanoma. The CDR3 runs from the conserved cysteine through the conserved F or W. Fields, in order: J gene, V gene, clone size, D gene, CDR3 protein, CDR3 DNA. D genes are given only for firm matches. Clone size is stated in some rows and not others, as once, few, many or a class when expanded.

j_gene: TRBJ1-2
v_gene: TRBV18
abundance: NA
d_gene: NA
CDR3aa: CASSPPGWGYGYTF
CDR3nt: TGTGCCAGCTCACCACCAGGGTGGGGCTATGGCTACACCTTC

j_gene: TRBJ2-3
v_gene: TRBV5-5
abundance: NA
d_gene: NA
CDR3aa: CASSLYDTDTQYF
CDR3nt: TGTGCCAGCAGCTTATACGACACAGATACGCAGTATTTT

j_gene: TRBJ2-1
v_gene: TRBV4-1
abundance: few
d_gene: NA
CDR3aa: CASSQDAGIPKQFF
CDR3nt: TGCGCCAGCAGCCAAGATGCGGGGATCCCGAAGCAGTTCTTC

j_gene: TRBJ2-2
v_gene: TRBV18
abundance: NA
d_gene: NA
CDR3aa: CASSPQENTGELFF
CDR3nt: TGTGCCAGCTCACCCCAGGAAAACACCGGGGAGCTGTTTTTT

j_gene: TRBJ2-5
v_gene: TRBV10-1
abundance: NA
d_gene: NA
CDR3aa: CASSKGGETQYF
CDR3nt: TGCGCCAGCAGCAAAGGGGGAGAGACCCAGTACTTC

j_gene: TRBJ2-7
v_gene: TRBV19
abundance: NA
d_gene: TRBD1
CDR3aa: CASSSYRRTGLTYEQYF
CDR3nt: TGTGCCAGTAGTTCCTACCGAAGGACAGGCCTAACCTACGAGCAGTACTTC

j_gene: TRBJ2-1
v_gene: TRBV6-2/TRBV6-3
abundance: NA
d_gene: NA
CDR3aa: CASSRPQGNEQFF
CDR3nt: TGTGCCAGCAGTAGACCACAGGGCAATGAGCAGTTCTTC

j_gene: TRBJ1-4
v_gene: TRBV6-1
abundance: NA
d_gene: NA
CDR3aa: CASSVGPGGAFEKLFF
CDR3nt: TGTGCCAGCAGTGTGGGACCCGGGGGGGCTTTTGAAAAACTGTTTTTT

j_gene: TRBJ1-1
v_gene: TRBV2
abundance: NA
d_gene: NA
CDR3aa: CASSPDRLNTEAFF
CDR3nt: TGTGCCAGCAGTCCGGACAGATTGAACACTGAAGCTTTCTTT

j_gene: TRBJ2-7
v_gene: TRBV6-5
abundance: NA
d_gene: TRBD2
CDR3aa: CASSLAGESYEQYF
CDR3nt: TGTGCCAGCAGTCTAGCGGGAGAATCCTACGAGCAGTACTTC

j_gene: TRBJ2-3
v_gene: TRBV10-3
abundance: NA
d_gene: NA
CDR3aa: CAIGETTTDTQYF
CDR3nt: TGTGCCATCGGGGAGACCACCACAGATACGCAGTATTTT

j_gene: TRBJ1-2
v_gene: TRBV5-1
abundance: NA
d_gene: NA
CDR3aa: CASSSQPGPNYGYTF
CDR3nt: TGCGCCAGCAGCTCACAACCGGGCCCTAACTATGGCTACACCTTC

j_gene: TRBJ2-1
v_gene: TRBV7-2
abundance: NA
d_gene: NA
CDR3aa: CASSLFGLNEQFF
CDR3nt: TGTGCCAGCAGCTTATTCGGACTAAATGAGCAGTTCTTC

j_gene: TRBJ2-5
v_gene: TRBV19
abundance: NA
d_gene: TRBD1
CDR3aa: CASSIVTGGETQYF
CDR3nt: TGTGCCAGTAGTATAGTGACAGGGGGGGAGACCCAGTACTTC

j_gene: TRBJ1-5
v_gene: TRBV21-1
abundance: once
d_gene: NA
CDR3aa: CASSKRAVALQPQHF
CDR3nt: TGTGCCAGCAGCAAACGGGCCGTTGCACTTCAGCCCCAGCATTTT

j_gene: TRBJ2-1
v_gene: TRBV7-2
abundance: few
d_gene: NA
CDR3aa: CASSLDVGSYNEQFF
CDR3nt: TGTGCCAGCAGCTTAGATGTGGGATCCTACAATGAGCAGTTCTTC

j_gene: TRBJ1-2
v_gene: TRBV2
abundance: NA
d_gene: NA
CDR3aa: CASSGGWTDYGYTF
CDR3nt: TGTGCCAGCAGTGGGGGTTGGACGGACTATGGCTACACCTTC

j_gene: TRBJ1-6
v_gene: TRBV6-1
abundance: NA
d_gene: NA
CDR3aa: CASSEYTPPLHF
CDR3nt: TGTGCCAGCAGTGAATACACCCCACCCCTCCACTTT

j_gene: TRBJ1-4
v_gene: TRBV5-1
abundance: NA
d_gene: NA
CDR3aa: CASRDSFNEKLFF
CDR3nt: TGCGCCAGCAGGGACAGCTTTAATGAAAAACTGTTTTTT

j_gene: TRBJ1-1
v_gene: TRBV19
abundance: few
d_gene: TRBD1
CDR3aa: CASRLDRGPEAFF
CDR3nt: TGTGCCAGTAGGTTGGACAGGGGGCCTGAAGCTTTCTTT

j_gene: TRBJ1-1
v_gene: TRBV5-4
abundance: NA
d_gene: NA
CDR3aa: CASSPIKGVVNTEAFF
CDR3nt: TGTGCCAGCAGCCCAATCAAGGGGGTGGTGAACACTGAAGCTTTCTTT

j_gene: TRBJ2-3
v_gene: TRBV5-1
abundance: NA
d_gene: NA
CDR3aa: CASSPGHYIGTDTQYF
CDR3nt: TGCGCCAGCAGCCCGGGACATTACATCGGAACAGATACGCAGTATTTT

j_gene: TRBJ2-3
v_gene: TRBV7-9
abundance: once
d_gene: TRBD2
CDR3aa: CASSARLASSTDTQYF
CDR3nt: TGTGCCAGCAGCGCCCGACTAGCATCTAGCACAGATACGCAGTATTTT

j_gene: TRBJ1-2
v_gene: TRBV6-6
abundance: few
d_gene: NA
CDR3aa: CASSPSYGYTF
CDR3nt: TGTGCCAGCAGCCCCTCCTATGGCTACACCTTC

j_gene: TRBJ2-7
v_gene: TRBV27
abundance: once
d_gene: NA
CDR3aa: CASSLRGHETYEQYF
CDR3nt: TGTGCCAGCAGCCTAAGGGGACACGAAACCTACGAGCAGTACTTC

j_gene: TRBJ1-1
v_gene: TRBV29-1
abundance: NA
d_gene: NA
CDR3aa: CSVEKGTNEAFF
CDR3nt: TGCAGCGTTGAAAAAGGGACTAATGAAGCTTTCTTT

j_gene: TRBJ1-4
v_gene: TRBV4-3
abundance: NA
d_gene: NA
CDR3aa: CASSQDRWPTQLFF
CDR3nt: TGCGCCAGCAGCCAAGATCGTTGGCCGACGCAACTGTTTTTT

j_gene: TRBJ1-6
v_gene: TRBV27
abundance: NA
d_gene: TRBD1
CDR3aa: CASSWGGQPNNSPLHF
CDR3nt: TGTGCCAGCAGTTGGGGGGGACAGCCTAATAATTCACCCCTCCACTTT

j_gene: TRBJ1-2
v_gene: TRBV5-4
abundance: NA
d_gene: NA
CDR3aa: CASSPGGDYGYTF
CDR3nt: TGTGCCAGCAGCCCGGGGGGGGACTATGGCTACACCTTC

j_gene: TRBJ1-6
v_gene: TRBV10-2
abundance: NA
d_gene: TRBD1
CDR3aa: CASNQGGPLHF
CDR3nt: TGCGCCAGCAACCAGGGGGGCCCCCTCCACTTT

j_gene: TRBJ1-1
v_gene: TRBV6-5
abundance: NA
d_gene: NA
CDR3aa: CASSSQGGYTEAFF
CDR3nt: TGTGCCAGCAGTTCCCAGGGAGGGTACACTGAAGCTTTCTTT

j_gene: TRBJ1-5
v_gene: TRBV19
abundance: NA
d_gene: NA
CDR3aa: CASKAASNQPQHF
CDR3nt: TGTGCCAGTAAGGCAGCAAGCAATCAGCCCCAGCATTTT

j_gene: TRBJ2-7
v_gene: TRBV21-1
abundance: once
d_gene: NA
CDR3aa: CASSAGRRYEQYF
CDR3nt: TGTGCCAGCAGCGCCGGCCGAAGGTACGAGCAGTACTTC